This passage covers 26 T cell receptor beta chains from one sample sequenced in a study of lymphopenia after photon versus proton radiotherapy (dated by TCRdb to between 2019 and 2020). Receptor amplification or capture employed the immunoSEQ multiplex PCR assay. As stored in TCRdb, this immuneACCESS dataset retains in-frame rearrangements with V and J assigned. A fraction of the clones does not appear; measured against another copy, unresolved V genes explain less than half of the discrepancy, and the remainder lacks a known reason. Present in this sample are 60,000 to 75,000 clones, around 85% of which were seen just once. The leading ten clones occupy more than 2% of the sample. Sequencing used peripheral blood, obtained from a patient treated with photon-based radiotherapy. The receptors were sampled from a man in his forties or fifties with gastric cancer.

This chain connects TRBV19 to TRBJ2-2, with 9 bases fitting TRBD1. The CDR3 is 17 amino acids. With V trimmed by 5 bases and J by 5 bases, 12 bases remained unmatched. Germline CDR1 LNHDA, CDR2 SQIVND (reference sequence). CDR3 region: CASSARAGTGKTGELFF. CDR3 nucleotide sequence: TGTGCCAGTAGTGCAAGAGCCGGGACAGGGAAAACCGGGGAGCTGTTTTTT.

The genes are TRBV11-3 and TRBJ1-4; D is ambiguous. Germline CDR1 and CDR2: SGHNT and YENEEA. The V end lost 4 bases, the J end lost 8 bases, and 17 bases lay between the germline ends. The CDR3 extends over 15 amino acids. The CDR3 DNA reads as TGTGCCAGCAGCTCTGGGCCCTCCATTCACGAAAAACTGTTTTTT. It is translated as CASSSGPSIHEKLFF.

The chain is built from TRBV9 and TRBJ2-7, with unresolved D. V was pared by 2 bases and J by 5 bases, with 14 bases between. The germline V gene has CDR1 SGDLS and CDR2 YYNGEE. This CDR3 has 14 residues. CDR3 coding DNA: TGTGCCAGCAGCGTGGCTACGGCTATCGACGAGCAGTACTTC. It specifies CASSVATAIDEQYF.

CDR3 bases: TGTGCCAGCAGCTTAGGCCTTAACTATGGCTACACCTTC. It encodes CASSLGLNYGYTF. The rearrangement joins TRBV7-9 to TRBJ1-2; D not resolved. This CDR3 comprises 13 residues. CDR1 is SEHNR, CDR2 FQNEAQ, per germline (reference sequence). V lost 1 base to trimming and J lost 1 base, with 4 bases between them.

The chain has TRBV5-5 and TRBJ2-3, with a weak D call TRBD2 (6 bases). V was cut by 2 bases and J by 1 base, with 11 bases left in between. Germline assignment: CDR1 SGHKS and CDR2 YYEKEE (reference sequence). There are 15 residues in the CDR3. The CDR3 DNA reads TGTGCCAGCAGCTTTGGCAGGGAGGGCACAGATACGCAGTATTTT. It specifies CASSFGREGTDTQYF.

CDR3 loop: CAWSGALETQYF. The DNA for the CDR3 is TGTGCCTGGAGCGGGGCTCTAGAGACCCAGTACTTC. The chain combines TRBV30 with TRBJ2-5, with D perhaps being TRBD1 or TRBD2 (5 bases each). Germline CDR1 is GTSNPN and CDR2 is SVGIG (reference sequence). Trimming pared 3 bases from V and 4 bases from J, leaving 9 bases between. This CDR3 has 12 residues.

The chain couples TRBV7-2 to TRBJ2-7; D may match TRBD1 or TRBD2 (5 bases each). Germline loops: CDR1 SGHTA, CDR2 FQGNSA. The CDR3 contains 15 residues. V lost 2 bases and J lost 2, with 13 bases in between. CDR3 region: CASSLSPGAPYEQYF. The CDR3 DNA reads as TGTGCCAGCAGCTTATCCCCCGGGGCTCCCTACGAGCAGTACTTC.

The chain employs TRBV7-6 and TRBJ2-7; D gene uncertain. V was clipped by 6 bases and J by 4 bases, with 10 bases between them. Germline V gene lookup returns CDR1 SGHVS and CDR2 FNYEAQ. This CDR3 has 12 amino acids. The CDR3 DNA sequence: TGTGCCAGCAGTCTCCCCGGTTACGAGCAGTACTTC. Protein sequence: CASSLPGYEQYF.

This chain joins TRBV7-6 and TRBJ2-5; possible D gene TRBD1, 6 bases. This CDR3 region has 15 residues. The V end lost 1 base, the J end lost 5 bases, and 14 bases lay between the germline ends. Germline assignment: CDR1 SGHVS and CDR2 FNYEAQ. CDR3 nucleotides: TGTGCCAGCAGCTTAGAGGGGGTGGAAGGGGAGACCCAGTACTTC. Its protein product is CASSLEGVEGETQYF.

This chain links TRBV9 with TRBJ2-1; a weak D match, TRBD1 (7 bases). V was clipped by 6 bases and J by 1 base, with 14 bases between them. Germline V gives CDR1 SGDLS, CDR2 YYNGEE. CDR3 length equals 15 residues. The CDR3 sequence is CASTPGDRSYNEQFF. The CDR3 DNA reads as TGTGCCAGCACCCCGGGGGACAGATCCTACAATGAGCAGTTCTTC. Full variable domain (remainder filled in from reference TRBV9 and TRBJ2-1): DSGVTQTPKHLITATGQRVTLRCSPRSGDLSVYWYQQSLDQGLQFLIQYYNGEERAKGNILERFSAQQFPDLHSELNLSSLELGDSALYFCASTPGDRSYNEQFFGPGTRLTVL.

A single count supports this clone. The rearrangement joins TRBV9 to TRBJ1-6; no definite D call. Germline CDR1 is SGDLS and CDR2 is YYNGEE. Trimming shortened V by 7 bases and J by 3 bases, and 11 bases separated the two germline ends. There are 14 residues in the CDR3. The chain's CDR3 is CASSRTNYNSPLHF. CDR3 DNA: TGTGCCAGCTCGCGTACTAACTATAATTCACCCCTCCACTTT. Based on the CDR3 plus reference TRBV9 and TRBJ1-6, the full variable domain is DSGVTQTPKHLITATGQRVTLRCSPRSGDLSVYWYQQSLDQGLQFLIQYYNGEERAKGNILERFSAQQFPDLHSELNLSSLELGDSALYFCASSRTNYNSPLHFGNGTRLTVT.

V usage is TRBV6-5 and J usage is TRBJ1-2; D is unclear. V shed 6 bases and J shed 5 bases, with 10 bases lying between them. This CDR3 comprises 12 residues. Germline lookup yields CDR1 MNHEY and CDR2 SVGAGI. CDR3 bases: TGTGCCAGCAGCCCCGACCCGTATGGCTACACCTTC. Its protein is CASSPDPYGYTF.

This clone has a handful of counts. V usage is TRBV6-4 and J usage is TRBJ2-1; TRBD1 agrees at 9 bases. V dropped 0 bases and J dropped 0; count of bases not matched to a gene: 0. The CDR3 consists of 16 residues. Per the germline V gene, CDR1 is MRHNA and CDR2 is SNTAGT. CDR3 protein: CASSDSTGGSYNEQFF. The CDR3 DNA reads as TGTGCCAGCAGTGACTCGACAGGGGGCTCCTACAATGAGCAGTTCTTC.

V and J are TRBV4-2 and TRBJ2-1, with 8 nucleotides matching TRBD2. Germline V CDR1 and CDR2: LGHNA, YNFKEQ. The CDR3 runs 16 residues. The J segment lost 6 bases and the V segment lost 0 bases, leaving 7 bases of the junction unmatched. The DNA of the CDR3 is TGTGCCAGCAGCCAAGAGGGGACTAGGTCGGGCAATGAGCAGTTCTTC. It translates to CASSQEGTRSGNEQFF.

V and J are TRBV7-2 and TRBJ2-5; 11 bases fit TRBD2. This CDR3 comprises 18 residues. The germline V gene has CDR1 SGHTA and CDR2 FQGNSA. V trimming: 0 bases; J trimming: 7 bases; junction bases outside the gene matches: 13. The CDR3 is CASSLAEGLAGGLRTQYF. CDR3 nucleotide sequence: TGTGCCAGCAGCTTAGCAGAGGGCCTAGCGGGGGGTTTGAGGACCCAGTACTTC.

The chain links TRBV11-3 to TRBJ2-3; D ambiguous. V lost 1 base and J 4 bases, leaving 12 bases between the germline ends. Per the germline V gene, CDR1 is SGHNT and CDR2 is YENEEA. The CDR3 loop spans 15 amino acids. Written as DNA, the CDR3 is TGTGCCAGCAGCTTAGGTGGCCAATTTGCAGATACGCAGTATTTT. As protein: CASSLGGQFADTQYF.

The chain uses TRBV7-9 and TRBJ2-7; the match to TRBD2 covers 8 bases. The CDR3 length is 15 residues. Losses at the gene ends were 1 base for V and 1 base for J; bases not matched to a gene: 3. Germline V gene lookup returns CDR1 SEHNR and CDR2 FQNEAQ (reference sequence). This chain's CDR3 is CASSLEGGGSYEQYF. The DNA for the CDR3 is TGTGCCAGCAGCTTAGAAGGCGGGGGGTCCTACGAGCAGTACTTC. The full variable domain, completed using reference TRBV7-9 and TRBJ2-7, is DTGVSQNPRHKITKRGQNVTFRCDPISEHNRLYWYRQTLGQGPEFLTYFQNEAQLEKSRLLSDRFSAERPKGSFSTLEIQRTEQGDSAMYLCASSLEGGGSYEQYFGPGTRLTVT.

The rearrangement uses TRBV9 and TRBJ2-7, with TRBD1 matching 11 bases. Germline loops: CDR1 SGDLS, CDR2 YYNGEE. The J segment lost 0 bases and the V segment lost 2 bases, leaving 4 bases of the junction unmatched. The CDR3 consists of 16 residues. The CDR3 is CASSVGTGGSSYEQYF. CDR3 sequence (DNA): TGTGCCAGCAGCGTCGGGACAGGGGGTAGCTCCTACGAGCAGTACTTC.

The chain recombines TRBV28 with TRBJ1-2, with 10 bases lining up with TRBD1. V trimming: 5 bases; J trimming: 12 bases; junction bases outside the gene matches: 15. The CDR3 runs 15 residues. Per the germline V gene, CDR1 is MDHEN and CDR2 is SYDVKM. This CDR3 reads CASSPLGTGVTRNTF. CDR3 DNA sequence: TGTGCCAGCAGTCCCCTTGGGACAGGGGTTACTCGCAACACCTTC.

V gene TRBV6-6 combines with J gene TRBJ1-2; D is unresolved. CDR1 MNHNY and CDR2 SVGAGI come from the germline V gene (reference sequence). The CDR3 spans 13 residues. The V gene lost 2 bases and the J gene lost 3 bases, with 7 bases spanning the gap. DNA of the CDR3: TGTGCCAGCAGTTACGCGGTTGACTATGGCTACACCTTC. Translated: CASSYAVDYGYTF.

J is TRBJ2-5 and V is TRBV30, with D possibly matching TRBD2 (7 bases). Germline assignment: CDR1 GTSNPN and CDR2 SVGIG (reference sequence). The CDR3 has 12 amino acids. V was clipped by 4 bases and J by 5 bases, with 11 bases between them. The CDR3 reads CAWNAGAETQYF. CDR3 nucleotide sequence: TGTGCCTGGAATGCGGGGGCCGAGACCCAGTACTTC.

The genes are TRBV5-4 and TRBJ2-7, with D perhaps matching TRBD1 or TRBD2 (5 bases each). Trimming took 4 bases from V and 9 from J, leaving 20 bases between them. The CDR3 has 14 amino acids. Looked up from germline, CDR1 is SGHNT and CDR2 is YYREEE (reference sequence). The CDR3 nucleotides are TGTGCCAGCAGCCCCGAGGGGACCGCTCTACGGCAGTACTTC. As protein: CASSPEGTALRQYF.

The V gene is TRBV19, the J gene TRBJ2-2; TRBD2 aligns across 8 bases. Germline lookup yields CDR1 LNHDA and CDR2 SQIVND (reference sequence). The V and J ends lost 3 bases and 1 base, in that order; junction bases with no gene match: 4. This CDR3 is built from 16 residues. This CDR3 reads CASSMGAGVNTGELFF. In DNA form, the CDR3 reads TGTGCCAGTAGTATGGGAGCGGGGGTGAACACCGGGGAGCTGTTTTTT.

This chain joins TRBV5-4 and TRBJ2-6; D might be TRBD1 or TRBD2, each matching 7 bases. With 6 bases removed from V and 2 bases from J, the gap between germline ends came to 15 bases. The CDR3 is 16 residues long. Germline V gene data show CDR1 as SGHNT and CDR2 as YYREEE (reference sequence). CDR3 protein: CASTPGGATGANVLTF. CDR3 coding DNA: TGTGCCAGCACACCAGGGGGGGCGACTGGGGCCAACGTCCTGACTTTC.

In nucleotides, the CDR3 is TGTGCCAGCAGCTCCCGGGGTAGCGGGGGGAGCACAGATACGCAGTATTTT. Protein product: CASSSRGSGGSTDTQYF. The chain uses TRBV9 and TRBJ2-3; 10 bases align to TRBD2. Germline V gene data show CDR1 as SGDLS and CDR2 as YYNGEE. This CDR3 region has 17 residues. The trim removed 4 bases at V and 0 bases at J, leaving 8 bases unmatched.

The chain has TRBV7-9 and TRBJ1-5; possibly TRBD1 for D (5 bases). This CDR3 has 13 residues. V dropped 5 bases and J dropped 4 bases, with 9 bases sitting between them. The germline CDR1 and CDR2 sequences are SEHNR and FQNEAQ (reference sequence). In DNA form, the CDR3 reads TGTGCCAGCAGCCGGGACGAAAATCAGCCCCAGCATTTT. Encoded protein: CASSRDENQPQHF.